What follows are 14 T cell receptor beta chains derived from one specimen sequenced in a study of blood T cell repertoires in COVID-19. Sequencing was performed with immunoSEQ multiplex PCR; in TCRdb, only in-frame clones are kept and a portion is missing. Among approximately 270,000 clones listed, about 80% were seen once. Input material: peripheral blood. The source is a man aged 80 or over with acute or convalescent COVID-19.

The rearrangement links TRBV5-1 to TRBJ2-7, with 9 bases that match TRBD1. After removal of 0 bases from V and 9 bases from J, the junction contained 7 bases not matched to a gene. The CDR3 contains 14 residues. CDR1 SGHRS and CDR2 YFSETQ come from the germline V gene. CDR3 amino acids: CASSLVRTGDGQYF. DNA of the CDR3: TGCGCCAGCAGCTTGGTGAGGACAGGGGACGGGCAGTACTTC. The full variable domain, rest sourced from reference TRBV5-1 and TRBJ2-7, is KAGVTQTPRYLIKTRGQQVTLSCSPISGHRSVSWYQQTPGQGLQFLFEYFSETQRNKGNFPGRFSGRQFSNSRSEMNVSTLELGDSALYLCASSLVRTGDGQYFGPGTRLTVT.

Turning to this clone: Other DNA variants within this sample encode the same CDR3. The DNA for the CDR3 is TGTGCCAGCAGTCGCAGCTCCTACGAGCAGTACTTC. Translated, it gives CASSRSSYEQYF. This chain joins TRBV6-5 and TRBJ2-7; D gene unclear. The CDR3 consists of 12 residues. CDR1 is MNHEY, CDR2 SVGAGI, per germline. V was pared by 5 bases and J by 0 bases, with 5 bases between.

This clone was observed a single time. The genes are TRBV2 and TRBJ2-3, with TRBD2 identical over 7 bases. The J segment lost 8 bases and the V segment lost 6 bases, leaving 23 bases of the junction unmatched. Germline lookup yields CDR1 SNHLY and CDR2 FYNNEI. The CDR3 contains 18 residues. The CDR3 sequence is CASREDGWASGLGATQYF. CDR3 DNA: TGTGCCAGCAGGGAGGACGGGTGGGCTAGCGGACTTGGCGCTACGCAGTATTTT.

The CDR3 spells CASSPRTGGRNQPQHF. DNA of the CDR3: TGTGCCAGTAGCCCAAGGACAGGGGGTAGAAATCAGCCCCAGCATTTT. This chain links TRBV19 with TRBJ1-5, with 10 bases lining up with TRBD1. The germline gives CDR1 LNHDA, CDR2 SQIVND (reference sequence). The junction had 9 bases not matched to a gene; V was cut back by 6 bases and J by 4 bases. CDR3 length equals 16 residues.

This chain connects TRBV11-2 to TRBJ2-1, with 8 bases identical to TRBD2. After removal of 3 bases from V and 1 base from J, the junction contained 2 bases not matched to a gene. Looked up from germline, CDR1 is SGHAT and CDR2 is FQNNGV. CDR3 size: 15 residues. The CDR3 bases are TGTGCCAGCAGCTTTATAGCGGGATCCTACAATGAGCAGTTCTTC. Its translation: CASSFIAGSYNEQFF.

The rearrangement links TRBV6-5 to TRBJ2-7; a possible D gene is TRBD1 (5 bases). The CDR3 covers 15 residues. Trimming stripped 7 bases from V and 0 bases from J, with 16 bases between. Germline lookup yields CDR1 MNHEY and CDR2 SVGAGI. For the CDR3, the DNA is TGTGCCAGCACCCAGCAAGGGGTTAGCTCCTACGAGCAGTACTTC. Amino acid sequence: CASTQQGVSSYEQYF.

This chain connects TRBV30 to TRBJ2-2; TRBD2 agrees at 10 bases. This CDR3 comprises 14 residues. Germline V gene lookup returns CDR1 GTSNPN and CDR2 SVGIG (reference sequence). With 6 bases clipped from V and 1 base from J, the junction kept 2 bases outside the gene matches. In DNA form, the CDR3 reads TGTGCCTGTATAGCGGGGGGGAACACCGGGGAGCTGTTTTTT. Translated: CACIAGGNTGELFF. Variable domain in full (rest from reference TRBV30 and TRBJ2-2): SQTIHQWPATLVQPVGSPLSLECTVEGTSNPNLYWYRQAAGRGLQLLFYSVGIGQISSEVPQNLSASRPQDRQFILSSKKLLLSDSGFYLCACIAGGNTGELFFGEGSRLTVL.

The CDR3 loop reads CASSLLSQGGGYTF. The CDR3 DNA sequence: TGTGCCAGCAGTTTATTATCCCAGGGCGGAGGCTACACCTTC. The V and J genes are TRBV28 and TRBJ1-2; maybe TRBD1 (5 bases). The germline V gene encodes CDR1 MDHEN and CDR2 SYDVKM. The ends were cut back, 1 base at V and 8 bases at J, with 14 bases in the middle. The length of the CDR3 is 14 residues.

The V gene is TRBV6-5, the J gene TRBJ2-1; a weak D match, TRBD2 (5 bases). Germline V lookup: CDR1 MNHEY, CDR2 SVGAGI. The CDR3 has 15 amino acids. V gave up 5 bases and J gave up 2 bases, with 13 bases separating them. This chain's CDR3 is CASSLSSRPYNEQFF. CDR3 sequence (DNA): TGTGCCAGCAGTCTATCTAGCCGTCCCTACAATGAGCAGTTCTTC.

This clone showed up many times. This chain connects TRBV6-5 to TRBJ1-6; 8 nucleotides agree with TRBD1. Per the germline V gene, CDR1 is MNHEY and CDR2 is SVGAGI. After removal of 6 bases from V and 7 bases from J, the junction contained 5 bases not matched to a gene. The CDR3 totals 14 residues. The CDR3 sequence: CASRGQGRNSPLHF. Written as DNA, the CDR3 is TGTGCCAGCAGAGGACAGGGCCGGAATTCACCCCTCCACTTT.

Note on this clone: At the DNA level, this CDR3 is encoded by other sequences in the same sample as well. V and J are TRBV19 and TRBJ1-5; TRBD1 agrees at 7 bases. This CDR3 has 14 amino acids. V was pared by 3 bases and J by 2 bases, with 1 base of the junction left unmatched. Germline CDR1 is LNHDA and CDR2 is SQIVND (reference sequence). The CDR3 DNA reads as TGTGCCAGTAGTATCGACAGGGGCAATCAGCCCCAGCATTTT. Its translation is CASSIDRGNQPQHF.

This sequence joins TRBV13 and TRBJ2-7; 9 positions match TRBD1. Germline V CDR1 and CDR2: PRHDT, FYEKMQ (reference sequence). The CDR3 spans 14 residues. The junction had 1 base not matched to a gene; V was cut back by 2 bases and J by 2 bases. CDR3 sequence (DNA): TGTGCCAGCAGCTTAAGGACAGGGGCCTACGAGCAGTACTTC. This encodes CASSLRTGAYEQYF.

The gene calls are TRBV9 and TRBJ2-7; D may be TRBD2 (6 bases). CDR3 length: 14 residues. Germline CDR1 reads SGDLS; CDR2 reads YYNGEE. Trimming stripped 5 bases from V and 4 bases from J, with 16 bases between. CDR3 in amino acids: CASSAAGKAYEQYF. The CDR3 DNA follows: TGTGCCAGCAGTGCCGCGGGGAAGGCTTACGAGCAGTACTTC.

The chain couples TRBV6-5 to TRBJ2-7, with 12 positions matching TRBD2. Trimming cost V 5 bases and J 2 bases; bases outside gene matches: 1. The CDR3 extends over 14 amino acids. CDR1 is MNHEY, CDR2 SVGAGI, per germline. DNA of the CDR3: TGTGCCAGCAGTACTAGCGGGAGGACCTACGAGCAGTACTTC. Encoded protein: CASSTSGRTYEQYF.